This T cell receptor (beta chain) emerged from a study of beta chain features in type 1 diabetes. As for the study in general: All samples together contributed 95 million to 110 million sorted cells for examination.

Every bit of the isolated RNA underwent reverse transcription, so sequencing read expressed TCRB transcripts. Method: immunoSEQ multiplex PCR; TCRdb's copy keeps in-frame clones and lacks some. The sample includes roughly 170,000 clones, less than 15% seen only once; the top ten take roughly 0.56%. Whole-study results and caveats: Compared with healthy donors, patients appeared to share more similar naive, central memory and regulatory TCRB repertoires. The study found fewer insertions and more deletions at VDJ junctions in type 1 diabetes patients.

This clone was seen a handful of times. Antigen specificity is unknown. The CDR3 covers 12 residues. Germline V CDR1 and CDR2: MDHEN, SYDVKM. The germline V and J ends were trimmed by 6 bases and 7 bases, with 12 bases remaining between them. Sorting produced populations that all topped 98% purity. The clonotype comes from a woman aged 18-29 years in good health. The rearrangement links TRBV28 to TRBJ1-1; D is ambiguous. Specimen: central memory CD4+ T cells from blood. This CDR3 is CASRLLPNEAFF. CDR3 coding DNA: TGTGCCAGCAGATTACTACCCAATGAAGCTTTCTTT.